What follows are 30 T cell receptor beta chains derived from one specimen sequenced in a study of blood T cell repertoires in COVID-19. Generated by immunoSEQ multiplex PCR, the TCRdb table keeps only in-frame clones and is missing some. This table has around 130,000 clones, roughly 90% appearing once. The specimen sequenced was peripheral blood. The source is a man between 65 and 80 years old with active COVID-19.

This chain uses TRBV7-8 with TRBJ1-5, with D perhaps TRBD1 (6 bases). CDR1 and CDR2 (germline): SGHVS, FQNEAQ. Deletions cut 4 bases from V and 9 bases from J, with 16 bases between. This CDR3 comprises 14 residues. In DNA, the CDR3 is TGTGCCAGCAGCTCCCTACAGGGCTCCTCGCCCCAGCATTTT. Its translation: CASSSLQGSSPQHF.

The chain uses TRBV28 and TRBJ2-1; 11 nucleotides agree with TRBD2. The CDR3 totals 17 residues. With 6 bases clipped from V and 4 bases from J, the junction kept 11 bases outside the gene matches. The germline V gene encodes CDR1 MDHEN and CDR2 SYDVKM. CDR3 DNA: TGTGCCAGCAGCCAACAGGTAGCGGGGGGGGGATACAATGAGCAGTTCTTC. Translating gives CASSQQVAGGGYNEQFF. Using reference TRBV28 and TRBJ2-1 for the parts outside the CDR3, the full variable domain is DVKVTQSSRYLVKRTGEKVFLECVQDMDHENMFWYRQDPGLGLRLIYFSYDVKMKEKGDIPEGYSVSREKKERFSLILESASTNQTSMYLCASSQQVAGGGYNEQFFGPGTRLTVL.

This chain uses TRBV7-8 with TRBJ2-7, with D maybe TRBD2 (6 bases). This CDR3 is built from 14 residues. Per germline, CDR1 SGHVS and CDR2 FQNEAQ. The ends were cut back, 2 bases at V and 7 bases at J, with 15 bases in the middle. The CDR3 here is CASSLRGRAGEQYF. The CDR3, as DNA: TGTGCCAGCAGCTTAAGGGGCAGGGCGGGAGAGCAGTACTTC.

The chain carries TRBV27 and TRBJ1-1; possible D gene TRBD1, 5 bases. Germline-derived CDR1 and CDR2 are MNHEY and SMNVEV (reference sequence). This CDR3 region has 15 residues. Trimming took off 1 base at V and 3 bases at J, with 12 bases between the two ends. The DNA of the CDR3 is TGTGCCAGCAGTTTATATAGGGGATCCGACACTGAAGCTTTCTTT. Translated, it gives CASSLYRGSDTEAFF.

The chain uses TRBV5-8 and TRBJ2-5; 8 bases line up with TRBD1. CDR3 size: 16 residues. CDR1 SGHTS and CDR2 YDEGEE come from the germline V gene. V dropped 0 bases and J dropped 2; count of bases not matched to a gene: 6. CDR3 protein: CASSLGTGRTQETQYF. The CDR3, as DNA: TGTGCCAGCAGCTTGGGGACAGGGAGAACACAAGAGACCCAGTACTTC.

This sequence joins TRBV3-1 (or the pseudogene TRBV3-2) and TRBJ2-7; possibly TRBD2 for D (6 bases). This CDR3 comprises 15 residues. Germline CDR1 and CDR2: LGHDT and YNNKEL (reference sequence). The V gene lost 4 bases and the J gene lost 2 bases, with 15 bases spanning the gap. DNA for the CDR3: TGTGCCAGCAGCCGCGTGCAGGGAGGAGCCTACGAGCAGTACTTC. This gives the protein CASSRVQGGAYEQYF.

The chain is built from TRBV10-3 and TRBJ1-1; D is unclear. CDR1 ENHRY and CDR2 SYGVKD come from the germline V gene. The V and J ends lost 3 bases and 3 bases respectively, with 8 bases between them. This CDR3 is 13 amino acids long. The DNA of the CDR3 is TGTGCCATCAGTGAAGTCCCGGACACTGAAGCTTTCTTT. Translation: CAISEVPDTEAFF.

This clone is a singleton in its sample. The chain joins TRBV21-1 to TRBJ1-5. TRBV21-1 is noted as a pseudogene. The CDR3 runs to 17 residues. CDR3 in amino acids: CACSPRSEIYSNQPQHF. The CDR3 bases are TGTGCCTGTAGCCCGAGATCAGAAATATATAGCAATCAGCCCCAGCATTTT.

The CDR3 protein is CASREQDFDEQFF. The CDR3 nucleotides are TGTGCCAGCAGGGAACAGGATTTCGATGAGCAGTTCTTC. The chain is built from TRBV2 and TRBJ2-1; TRBD1 is a possible D gene (5 bases). The CDR3 runs to 13 residues. Germline loops: CDR1 SNHLY, CDR2 FYNNEI. The V end lost 6 bases, the J end lost 8 bases, and 14 bases lay between the germline ends.

This clone appeared once. The chain combines TRBV5-1 with TRBJ2-7, with 8 positions matching TRBD1. Germline CDR1 reads SGHRS; CDR2 reads YFSETQ. V shed 0 bases, J shed 0 bases, and the junction held 5 bases outside the gene matches. The CDR3 contains 16 residues. The CDR3 region has the DNA TGCGCCAGCAGCTTGGCCGGGCAGGGGGCCTCCTACGAGCAGTACTTC. Its translation: CASSLAGQGASYEQYF.

This rearrangement joins TRBV7-2 to TRBJ1-2, with D perhaps TRBD1 (6 bases). The CDR3 sequence is 14 residues long. The germline CDR1 and CDR2 sequences are SGHTA and FQGNSA. Trimming removed 1 base from V and 0 bases from J, with 6 bases in between. DNA for the CDR3: TGTGCCAGCAGCTTAGGGACAGCTAACTATGGCTACACCTTC. Residues: CASSLGTANYGYTF.

Ten or more counts support this clone. The chain is built from TRBV28 and TRBJ1-5; no reliable D call. The CDR3 runs to 17 residues. Trimming shortened V by 6 bases and J by 2 bases, and 20 bases separated the two germline ends. CDR1 and CDR2 (germline): MDHEN, SYDVKM. In DNA, the CDR3 is TGTGCCAGCAGCCCTATAAGCCGATCGGTGGGCAATCAGCCCCAGCATTTT. Protein sequence: CASSPISRSVGNQPQHF.

The chain combines TRBV28 with TRBJ1-1; D is undetermined. The ends were cut back, 4 bases at V and 6 bases at J, with 12 bases in the middle. Germline CDR1 reads MDHEN; CDR2 reads SYDVKM. This CDR3 region has 13 residues. The CDR3 spells CASSSKNYAEAFF. In DNA form, the CDR3 reads TGTGCCAGCAGTTCGAAAAACTATGCTGAAGCTTTCTTT.

The CDR3 is CASSLRGLQSSGANVLTF. The CDR3 DNA reads TGTGCCAGCAGTTTAAGGGGCCTACAATCCTCTGGGGCCAACGTCCTGACTTTC. The chain has TRBV28 and TRBJ2-6, with a possible D match to TRBD1 (5 bases). V dropped 2 bases and J dropped 0 bases, with 14 bases sitting between them. Germline CDR1 and CDR2: MDHEN and SYDVKM. The CDR3 has 18 residues. Variable domain in full (rest from reference TRBV28 and TRBJ2-6): DVKVTQSSRYLVKRTGEKVFLECVQDMDHENMFWYRQDPGLGLRLIYFSYDVKMKEKGDIPEGYSVSREKKERFSLILESASTNQTSMYLCASSLRGLQSSGANVLTFGAGSRLTVL.

The chain links TRBV28 to TRBJ2-7; 13 positions agree with TRBD2. Germline CDR1 reads MDHEN; CDR2 reads SYDVKM. V lost 8 bases, J lost 7 bases, and 2 bases stayed unmatched. The CDR3 has 12 amino acids. DNA for the CDR3: TGTGCCAGCTTGGGACTAGCGGGGGAGCAGTACTTC. Translated: CASLGLAGEQYF. Drawing the rest from reference TRBV28 and TRBJ2-7, the complete variable domain is DVKVTQSSRYLVKRTGEKVFLECVQDMDHENMFWYRQDPGLGLRLIYFSYDVKMKEKGDIPEGYSVSREKKERFSLILESASTNQTSMYLCASLGLAGEQYFGPGTRLTVT.

The V gene is TRBV2, the J gene TRBJ1-1; D unresolved. CDR3 length: 13 amino acids. Trimming pared 8 bases from V and 4 bases from J, leaving 14 bases between. CDR1 SNHLY and CDR2 FYNNEI come from the germline V gene. The CDR3 coding sequence is TGTGCCAGCCAAACCGGGGAGACCACTGAAGCTTTCTTT. This translates into CASQTGETTEAFF.

This clone was recorded a few times. This chain links TRBV24-1 with TRBJ1-2; 7 positions match TRBD1. Germline V CDR1 and CDR2: KGHDR, SFDVKD. Germline trimming cut 4 bases from V and 4 bases from J; bases unmatched to any gene: 5. The CDR3 is 14 amino acids. The CDR3 protein is CATSEPGQSYGYTF. The DNA for the CDR3 is TGTGCCACCAGTGAGCCGGGACAGAGCTATGGCTACACCTTC.

V and J are TRBV5-6 and TRBJ1-2; no clear D. Trimming pared 4 bases from V and 0 bases from J, leaving 7 bases between. The CDR3 is 13 residues long. CDR1 is SGHDT, CDR2 YYEEEE, per germline. CDR3 sequence: CASSLGANYGYTF. The CDR3 coding sequence is TGTGCCAGCAGCCTGGGCGCTAACTATGGCTACACCTTC.

V is TRBV28 and J is TRBJ2-5, with D perhaps matching TRBD2 (6 bases). V was trimmed by 1 base and J by 5 bases, leaving 8 bases between them. Germline loops: CDR1 MDHEN, CDR2 SYDVKM. This CDR3 spans 13 amino acids. The CDR3 DNA is TGTGCCAGCAGTTTATTCCGGGGGGAGACCCAGTACTTC. The encoded protein is CASSLFRGETQYF. Combining the CDR3 with reference TRBV28 and TRBJ2-5 gives the whole variable domain DVKVTQSSRYLVKRTGEKVFLECVQDMDHENMFWYRQDPGLGLRLIYFSYDVKMKEKGDIPEGYSVSREKKERFSLILESASTNQTSMYLCASSLFRGETQYFGPGTRLLVL.

The chain links TRBV15 to TRBJ2-3; the match to TRBD2 covers 8 bases. Germline assignment: CDR1 LNHNV and CDR2 YYDKDF (reference sequence). The CDR3 covers 18 residues. V lost 1 base, J lost 3 bases, and 12 bases stayed unmatched. The CDR3 spells CATSRAGLREDWTDTQYF. The CDR3 DNA is TGTGCCACCAGCAGAGCGGGGTTGCGGGAGGACTGGACAGATACGCAGTATTTT. The full variable domain, with the rest looked up from reference TRBV15 and TRBJ2-3, is DAMVIQNPRYQVTQFGKPVTLSCSQTLNHNVMYWYQQKSSQAPKLLFHYYDKDFNNEADTPDNFQSRRPNTSFCFLDIRSPGLGDTAMYLCATSRAGLREDWTDTQYFGPGTRLTVL.

The chain joins TRBV3-1 (or the pseudogene TRBV3-2) to TRBJ2-6; no firm D call. This CDR3 spans 15 amino acids. V lost 3 bases, J lost 0 bases, and 6 bases lay in between. From germline, CDR1 is LGHDT and CDR2 YNNKEL (reference sequence). CDR3 nucleotides: TGTGCCAGCAGCCATTTGGCCTCTGGGGCCAACGTCCTGACTTTC. Encoded protein: CASSHLASGANVLTF.

This rearrangement joins TRBV12-3 or TRBV12-4 to TRBJ2-7, with unresolved D. With 4 bases removed from V and 0 bases from J, the gap between germline ends came to 7 bases. The CDR3 length is 13 residues. CDR3 sequence reads: CASSSYPSYEQYF. In DNA form, the CDR3 reads TGTGCCAGCAGTTCGTATCCCTCCTACGAGCAGTACTTC.

The V gene is TRBV6-6, the J gene TRBJ2-1, with 9 positions matching TRBD2. Germline assignment: CDR1 MNHNY and CDR2 SVGAGI (reference sequence). V gave up 2 bases and J gave up 4 bases; unmatched junction bases: 6. This CDR3 has 16 amino acids. The CDR3 region is CASSYGLAGLYNEQFF. As DNA, the CDR3 is TGTGCCAGCAGTTACGGGCTAGCGGGGTTATACAATGAGCAGTTCTTC.

This chain uses TRBV30 with TRBJ1-3; TRBD1 matches at 7 bases. The CDR3 covers 13 residues. Germline lookup yields CDR1 GTSNPN and CDR2 SVGIG (reference sequence). The trim removed 3 bases at V and 1 base at J, leaving 0 bases unmatched. The CDR3: CAWRGQSGNTIYF. DNA of the CDR3: TGTGCCTGGAGGGGACAGTCTGGAAACACCATATATTTT.

The chain is built from TRBV11-2 and TRBJ2-7; weak D call: TRBD2 (6 bases). The CDR3 contains 15 residues. Trimming cost V 6 bases and J 8 bases, with 23 bases left between them. Per germline, CDR1 SGHAT and CDR2 FQNNGV. The CDR3 coding sequence is TGTGCCAGCAGTTATTTAGCGGATAGGGGCTCCCAGCAGTACTTC. This gives the protein CASSYLADRGSQQYF.

The gene calls are TRBV19 and TRBJ1-5, with 8 bases fitting TRBD1. The CDR3 consists of 16 residues. Per germline, CDR1 LNHDA and CDR2 SQIVND (reference sequence). V shed 4 bases and J 11 bases; nucleotides not matched to a gene: 16. The CDR3 protein is CASSTSGQEVPLSQHF. The CDR3 region has the DNA TGTGCCAGTAGTACCTCGGGACAGGAGGTCCCTTTATCCCAGCATTTT. Drawing the rest from reference TRBV19 and TRBJ1-5, the complete variable domain is DGGITQSPKYLFRKEGQNVTLSCEQNLNHDAMYWYRQDPGQGLRLIYYSQIVNDFQKGDIAEGYSVSREKKESFPLTVTSAQKNPTAFYLCASSTSGQEVPLSQHFGDGTRLSIL.

The chain joins TRBV6-5 to TRBJ2-3; D is undetermined. Germline CDR1 is MNHEY and CDR2 is SVGAGI. The CDR3 consists of 15 residues. V was trimmed by 6 bases and J by 2 bases, leaving 15 bases between them. The chain's CDR3 is CASSLSRGHTDTQYF. The CDR3 nucleotides read TGTGCCAGCAGCCTCTCTAGAGGTCACACAGATACGCAGTATTTT.

The table lists this clone with a count of one. The chain employs TRBV18 and TRBJ2-1; 7 bases align to TRBD1. The CDR3 spans 14 residues. Trimming took 6 bases from V and 0 from J; bases not matched to a gene: 2. The germline V gene has CDR1 KGHSH and CDR2 LQKENI. Written as DNA, the CDR3 is TGTGCCAGCTCGCAGGGGGACTCCTACAATGAGCAGTTCTTC. Encoded protein: CASSQGDSYNEQFF. The variable domain in full, completed from reference TRBV18 and TRBJ2-1, reads NAGVMQNPRHLVRRRGQEARLRCSPMKGHSHVYWYRQLPEEGLKFMVYLQKENIIDESGMPKERFSAEFPKEGPSILRIQQVVRGDSAAYFCASSQGDSYNEQFFGPGTRLTVL.

The V call is TRBV5-4, the J call TRBJ1-2, with D tentatively TRBD1 (5 bases). This CDR3 has 15 amino acids. Germline V gene data show CDR1 as SGHNT and CDR2 as YYREEE (reference sequence). V gave up 7 bases and J gave up 0 bases, with 16 bases separating them. CDR3 protein: CASRRGREPNYGYTF. The CDR3 DNA sequence: TGTGCCAGCCGACGGGGGAGGGAACCTAACTATGGCTACACCTTC.

For the CDR3, the DNA is TGTGCCAGCAGTTATAGCCGCGGCCTCACAGATACGCAGTATTTT. The encoded protein is CASSYSRGLTDTQYF. This chain joins TRBV6-5 and TRBJ2-3; no clear D. The CDR3 is 15 amino acids. Germline lookup yields CDR1 MNHEY and CDR2 SVGAGI. V shed 3 bases and J shed 2 bases, with 12 bases lying between them.